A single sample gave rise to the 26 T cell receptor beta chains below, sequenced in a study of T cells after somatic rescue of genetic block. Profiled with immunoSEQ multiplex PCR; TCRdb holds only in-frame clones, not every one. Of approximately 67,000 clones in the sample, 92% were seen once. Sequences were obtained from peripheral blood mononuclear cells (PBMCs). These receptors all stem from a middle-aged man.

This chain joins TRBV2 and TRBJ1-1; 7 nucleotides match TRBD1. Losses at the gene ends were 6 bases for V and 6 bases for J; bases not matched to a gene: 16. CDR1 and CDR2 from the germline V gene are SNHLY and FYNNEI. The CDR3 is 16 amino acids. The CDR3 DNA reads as TGTGCCAGCAGACAGCGCGCCCACACAGGGGACCCTGAAGCTTTCTTT. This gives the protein CASRQRAHTGDPEAFF.

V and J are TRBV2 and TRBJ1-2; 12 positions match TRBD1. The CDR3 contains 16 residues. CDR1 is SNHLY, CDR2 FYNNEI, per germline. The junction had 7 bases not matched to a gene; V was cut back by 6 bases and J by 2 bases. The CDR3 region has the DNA TGTGCCAGCAGAGGGACAGGGGGCGACCTGAACTATGGCTACACCTTC. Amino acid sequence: CASRGTGGDLNYGYTF.

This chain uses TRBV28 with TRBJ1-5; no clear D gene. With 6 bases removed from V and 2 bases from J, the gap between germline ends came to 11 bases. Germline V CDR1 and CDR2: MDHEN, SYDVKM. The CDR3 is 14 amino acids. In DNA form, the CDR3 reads TGTGCCAGCAGGAGTGGTAGCGGCAATCAGCCCCAGCATTTT. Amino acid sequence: CASRSGSGNQPQHF.

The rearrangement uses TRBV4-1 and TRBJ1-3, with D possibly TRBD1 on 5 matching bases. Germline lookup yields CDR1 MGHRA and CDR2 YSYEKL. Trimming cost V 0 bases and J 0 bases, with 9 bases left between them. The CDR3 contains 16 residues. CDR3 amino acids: CASSQDPGSSGNTIYF. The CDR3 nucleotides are TGCGCCAGCAGCCAAGATCCAGGGAGCTCTGGAAACACCATATATTTT.

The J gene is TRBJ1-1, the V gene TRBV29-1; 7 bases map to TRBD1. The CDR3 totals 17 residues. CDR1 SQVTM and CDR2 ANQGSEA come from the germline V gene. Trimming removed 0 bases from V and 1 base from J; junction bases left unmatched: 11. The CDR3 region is CSVEDLHSGTENTEAFF. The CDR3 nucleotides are TGCAGCGTTGAAGATCTTCATTCGGGGACAGAGAACACTGAAGCTTTCTTT.

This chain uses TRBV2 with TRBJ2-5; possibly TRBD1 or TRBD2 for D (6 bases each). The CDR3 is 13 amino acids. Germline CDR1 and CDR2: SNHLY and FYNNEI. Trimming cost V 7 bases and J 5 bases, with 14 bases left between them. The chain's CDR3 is CASKVGGLETQYF. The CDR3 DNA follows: TGTGCCAGCAAGGTGGGGGGCCTCGAGACCCAGTACTTC. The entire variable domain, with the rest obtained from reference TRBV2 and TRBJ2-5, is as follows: EPEVTQTPSHQVTQMGQEVILRCVPISNHLYFYWYRQILGQKVEFLVSFYNNEISEKSEIFDDQFSVERPDGSNFTLKIRSTKLEDSAMYFCASKVGGLETQYFGPGTRLLVL.

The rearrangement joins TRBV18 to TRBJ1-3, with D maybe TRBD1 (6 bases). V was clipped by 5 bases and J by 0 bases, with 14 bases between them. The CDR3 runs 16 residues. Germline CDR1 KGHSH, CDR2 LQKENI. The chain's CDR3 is CASSSIQGRSGNTIYF. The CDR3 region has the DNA TGTGCCAGCTCATCAATACAGGGCCGCTCTGGAAACACCATATATTTT.

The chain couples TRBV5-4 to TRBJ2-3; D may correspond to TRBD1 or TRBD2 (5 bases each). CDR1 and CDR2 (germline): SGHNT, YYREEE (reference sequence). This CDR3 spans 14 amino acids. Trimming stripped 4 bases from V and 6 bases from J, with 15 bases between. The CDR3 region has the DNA TGTGCCAGCAGCCGGGGCAGTACAGGTGATACGCAGTATTTT. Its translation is CASSRGSTGDTQYF.

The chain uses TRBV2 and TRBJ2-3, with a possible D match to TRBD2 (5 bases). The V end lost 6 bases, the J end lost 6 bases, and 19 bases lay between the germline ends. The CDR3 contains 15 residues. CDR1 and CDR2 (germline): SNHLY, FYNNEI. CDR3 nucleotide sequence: TGTGCCAGCAGGAAGACGGGGATACATGCGGATACGCAGTATTTT. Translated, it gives CASRKTGIHADTQYF.

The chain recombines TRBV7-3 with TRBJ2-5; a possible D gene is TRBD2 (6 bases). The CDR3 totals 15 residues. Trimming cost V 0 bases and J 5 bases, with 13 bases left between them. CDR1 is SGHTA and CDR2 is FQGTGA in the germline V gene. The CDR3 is CASSLTRGGRETQYF. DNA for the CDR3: TGTGCCAGCAGCTTAACGAGGGGAGGTAGGGAGACCCAGTACTTC.

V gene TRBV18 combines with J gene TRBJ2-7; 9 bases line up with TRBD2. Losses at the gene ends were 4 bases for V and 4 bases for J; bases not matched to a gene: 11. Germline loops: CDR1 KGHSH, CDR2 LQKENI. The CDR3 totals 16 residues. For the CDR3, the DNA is TGTGCCAGCTCACTCGGCGTGGGGCTAGCGGGATACGAGCAGTACTTC. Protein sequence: CASSLGVGLAGYEQYF.

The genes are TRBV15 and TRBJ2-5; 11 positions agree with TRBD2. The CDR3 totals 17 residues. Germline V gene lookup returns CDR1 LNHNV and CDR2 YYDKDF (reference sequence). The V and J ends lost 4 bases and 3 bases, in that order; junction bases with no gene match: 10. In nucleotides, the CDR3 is TGTGCCACCAGCAAAATCGGAGTGACTAGCGGGAAAGAGACCCAGTACTTC. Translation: CATSKIGVTSGKETQYF.

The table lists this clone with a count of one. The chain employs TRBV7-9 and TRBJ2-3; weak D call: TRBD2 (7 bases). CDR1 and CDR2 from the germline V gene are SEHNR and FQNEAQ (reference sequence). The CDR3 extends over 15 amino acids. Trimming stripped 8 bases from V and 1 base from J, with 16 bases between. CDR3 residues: CASSRAGAGTDTQYF. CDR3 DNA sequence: TGTGCCAGCTCCCGGGCGGGGGCCGGCACAGATACGCAGTATTTT. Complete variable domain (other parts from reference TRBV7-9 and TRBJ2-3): DTGVSQNPRHKITKRGQNVTFRCDPISEHNRLYWYRQTLGQGPEFLTYFQNEAQLEKSRLLSDRFSAERPKGSFSTLEIQRTEQGDSAMYLCASSRAGAGTDTQYFGPGTRLTVL.

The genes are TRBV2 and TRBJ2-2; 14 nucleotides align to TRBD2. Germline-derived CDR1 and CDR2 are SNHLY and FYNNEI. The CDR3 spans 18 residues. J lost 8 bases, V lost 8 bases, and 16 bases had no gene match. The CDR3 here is CASAVLWTSGRSRGELFF. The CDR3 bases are TGTGCCAGCGCCGTCCTCTGGACTAGCGGGAGGTCCAGGGGGGAGCTGTTTTTT.

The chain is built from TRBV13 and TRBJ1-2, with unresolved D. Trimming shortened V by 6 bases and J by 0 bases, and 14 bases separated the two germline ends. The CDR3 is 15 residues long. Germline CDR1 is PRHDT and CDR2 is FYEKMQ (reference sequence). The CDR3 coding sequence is TGTGCCAGCAGGATCAGCCCTGACCCTAACTATGGCTACACCTTC. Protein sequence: CASRISPDPNYGYTF.

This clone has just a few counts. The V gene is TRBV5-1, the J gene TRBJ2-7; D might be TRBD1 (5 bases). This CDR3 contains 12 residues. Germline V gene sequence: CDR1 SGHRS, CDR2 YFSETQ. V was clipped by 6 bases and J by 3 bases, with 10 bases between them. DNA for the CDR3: TGCGCCAGCAACATAGGGGACTACGAGCAGTACTTC. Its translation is CASNIGDYEQYF.

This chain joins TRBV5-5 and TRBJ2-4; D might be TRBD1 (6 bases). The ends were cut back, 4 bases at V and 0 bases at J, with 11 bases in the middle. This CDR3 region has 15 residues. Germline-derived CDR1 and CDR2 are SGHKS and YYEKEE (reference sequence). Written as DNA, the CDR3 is TGTGCCAGCAGCCCTGGACAGCTAGCCAAAAACATTCAGTACTTC. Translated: CASSPGQLAKNIQYF.

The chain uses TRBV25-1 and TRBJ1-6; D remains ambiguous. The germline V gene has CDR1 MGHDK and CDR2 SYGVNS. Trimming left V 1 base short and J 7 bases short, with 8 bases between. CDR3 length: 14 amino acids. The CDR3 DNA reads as TGTGCCAGCAGTGAATTTAGGGTGAATTCACCCCTCCACTTT. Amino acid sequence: CASSEFRVNSPLHF. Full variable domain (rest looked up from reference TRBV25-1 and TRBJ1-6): EADIYQTPRYLVIGTGKKITLECSQTMGHDKMYWYQQDPGMELHLIHYSYGVNSTEKGDLSSESTVSRIRTEHFPLTLESARPSHTSQYLCASSEFRVNSPLHFGNGTRLTVT.

DNA for the CDR3: TGTGCCAGCAGCTTAGTAGCCGACAGCCGTTACGAGCAGTACTTC. Amino acid sequence: CASSLVADSRYEQYF. The chain has TRBV7-6 and TRBJ2-7, with D perhaps matching TRBD1 (5 bases). The V end was cut by 1 base, the J end by 4 bases, with 14 bases between. The CDR3 totals 15 residues. Germline V gene data show CDR1 as SGHVS and CDR2 as FNYEAQ.

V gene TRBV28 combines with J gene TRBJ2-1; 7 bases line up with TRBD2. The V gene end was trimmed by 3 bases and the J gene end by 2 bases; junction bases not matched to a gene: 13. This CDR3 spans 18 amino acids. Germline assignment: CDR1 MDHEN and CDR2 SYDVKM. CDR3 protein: CASSFRAGDFSTYNEQFF. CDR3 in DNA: TGTGCCAGCAGTTTCCGGGCGGGAGATTTTAGCACCTACAATGAGCAGTTCTTC.

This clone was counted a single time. CDR3 region: CASSLDRDYKMGGTDTQYF. DNA of the CDR3: TGTGCCAGCAGCTTAGATCGGGACTACAAAATGGGTGGCACAGATACGCAGTATTTT. The chain links TRBV11-2 to TRBJ2-3; TRBD2 agrees at 7 bases. With V trimmed by 0 bases and J by 1 base, 13 bases remained unmatched. Germline CDR1 is SGHAT and CDR2 is FQNNGV. The CDR3 consists of 19 residues.

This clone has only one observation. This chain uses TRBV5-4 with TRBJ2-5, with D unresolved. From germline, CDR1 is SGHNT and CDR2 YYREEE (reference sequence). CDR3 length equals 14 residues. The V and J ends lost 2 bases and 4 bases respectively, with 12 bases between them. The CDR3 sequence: CASSFGASGETQYF. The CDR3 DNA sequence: TGTGCCAGCAGCTTTGGCGCCTCTGGAGAGACCCAGTACTTC.

The CDR3 loop reads CASSYDRATDTQYF. The CDR3, as DNA: TGTGCCAGCAGCTATGACAGGGCCACAGATACGCAGTATTTT. This chain connects TRBV13 to TRBJ2-3; 7 bases are shared with TRBD1. CDR3 size: 14 residues. The V gene end was trimmed by 4 bases and the J gene end by 2 bases; junction bases not matched to a gene: 3. CDR1 PRHDT and CDR2 FYEKMQ come from the germline V gene (reference sequence). Variable domain in full (rest from reference TRBV13 and TRBJ2-3): AAGVIQSPRHLIKEKRETATLKCYPIPRHDTVYWYQQGPGQDPQFLISFYEKMQSDKGSIPDRFSAQQFSDYHSELNMSSLELGDSALYFCASSYDRATDTQYFGPGTRLTVL.

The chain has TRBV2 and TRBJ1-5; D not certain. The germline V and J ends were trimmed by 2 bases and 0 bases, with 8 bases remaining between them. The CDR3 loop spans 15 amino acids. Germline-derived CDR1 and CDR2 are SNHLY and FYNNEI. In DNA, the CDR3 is TGTGCCAGCAGTGAAACGACATATAGCAATCAGCCCCAGCATTTT. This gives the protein CASSETTYSNQPQHF.

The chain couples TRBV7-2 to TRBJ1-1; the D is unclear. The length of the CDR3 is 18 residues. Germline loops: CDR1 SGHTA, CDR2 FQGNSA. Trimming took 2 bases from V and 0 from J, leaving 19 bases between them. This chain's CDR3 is CASSLHSLASELNTEAFF. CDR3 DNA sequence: TGTGCCAGCAGCTTACACTCCCTGGCGTCGGAATTGAACACTGAAGCTTTCTTT.

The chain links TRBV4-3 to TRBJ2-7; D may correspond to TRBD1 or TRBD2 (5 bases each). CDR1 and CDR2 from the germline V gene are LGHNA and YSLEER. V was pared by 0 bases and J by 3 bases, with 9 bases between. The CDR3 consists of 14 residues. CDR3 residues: CASSQELGVYEQYF. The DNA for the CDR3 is TGCGCCAGCAGCCAAGAATTGGGGGTCTACGAGCAGTACTTC.